One T cell receptor (beta chain) is described in this entry. Naive CD8 isolation took CD45RO-negative cells positively selected for CCR7 and excluded terminally differentiated effector memory CD45RA+ cells. Germline trimming cut 2 bases from V and 2 bases from J; bases unmatched to any gene: 1. Germline-derived CDR1 and CDR2 are SGHNT and YYREEE (reference sequence). The CDR3 contains 15 residues. This entry is derived from a study of shared clonotypes between healthy human individuals. Profiling relied on immunoSEQ multiplex PCR, and the TCRdb table lists in-frame clones only, not all of them. The profile shows about 2 million clones, over 85% of them singletons.

The receptor was isolated from a man younger than 35 in good health. The chain combines TRBV5-4 with TRBJ2-5; 12 bases are shared with TRBD2. Sequenced: naive CD8+ T cells sorted from blood. For the CDR3, the DNA is TGTGCCAGCAGCTTCGGGACTAGCGGGCAAGAGACCCAGTACTTC. Translated: CASSFGTSGQETQYF.